Presented here are 15 T cell receptor beta chains from one specimen sequenced in a study of cytomegalovirus exposure and HLA in healthy donors. Primers included in the PCR were 60 Vbeta and 13 Jbeta primers. The repertoire was sequenced with immunoSEQ multiplex PCR; TCRdb's copy has only in-frame clones and lacks some. The sample lists 60,000 to 85,000 clones, under 80% occurring once. The specimen was PBMCs. All receptors come from a male donor in good health and CMV-seropositive.

V gene TRBV7-7 combines with J gene TRBJ2-7; D is undetermined. The CDR3 has 13 amino acids. With 1 base removed from V and 5 bases from J, the gap between germline ends came to 9 bases. Germline V gene lookup returns CDR1 SSHAT and CDR2 FNYEAQ (reference sequence). CDR3 bases: TGTGCCAGCAGCTTAGAGAGAACGGACGAGCAGTACTTC. It translates to CASSLERTDEQYF.

The chain recombines TRBV6-5 with TRBJ2-7, with TRBD1 as a possible D gene (7 bases). Trimming took 5 bases from V and 6 from J, leaving 14 bases between them. CDR1 is MNHEY, CDR2 SVGAGI, per germline. The CDR3 spans 13 residues. CDR3 in DNA: TGTGCCAGCAGTGCGGGACAGCCCTTCGAGCAGTACTTC. Protein: CASSAGQPFEQYF.

This clone was counted between two and nine times. The chain combines TRBV19 with TRBJ2-5; TRBD2 might be the D (5 bases). Germline V CDR1 and CDR2: LNHDA, SQIVND (reference sequence). Deletions cut 1 base from V and 5 bases from J, with 5 bases between. The CDR3 covers 12 residues. CDR3 DNA: TGTGCCAGTAGTATAGGAGGGGAGACCCAGTACTTC. Translated, it gives CASSIGGETQYF.

V gene TRBV9 combines with J gene TRBJ2-7, with D possibly matching TRBD2 (6 bases). Germline V CDR1 and CDR2: SGDLS, YYNGEE. Between the trimmed V and J ends, which lost 0 bases and 2 bases, there was a span of 9 bases. The CDR3 consists of 14 residues. The CDR3 coding sequence is TGTGCCAGCAGCGTAGCTAGCGTGCCCTACGAGCAGTACTTC. Translation: CASSVASVPYEQYF.

The genes are TRBV27 and TRBJ2-1; D perhaps matches TRBD2 (6 bases). The V end lost 7 bases, the J end lost 0 bases, and 16 bases lay between the germline ends. From germline, CDR1 is MNHEY and CDR2 SMNVEV (reference sequence). This CDR3 region has 16 residues. Here the CDR3 DNA reads TGTGCCAGCACAACTCTAGCGCTTAGCTCCTACAATGAGCAGTTCTTC. Translation: CASTTLALSSYNEQFF.

The chain recombines TRBV7-2 with TRBJ2-3; perhaps TRBD1 as D (6 bases). This CDR3 region has 12 residues. Germline CDR1 and CDR2: SGHTA and FQGNSA. The germline V and J ends were trimmed by 5 bases and 13 bases, with 16 bases remaining between them. CDR3 DNA: TGTGCCAGCAGCCGGGACACCCGTTTTGAGTATTTT. Encoded protein: CASSRDTRFEYF.

This chain connects TRBV30 to TRBJ2-1; 8 bases agree with TRBD2. Trimming cost V 2 bases and J 3 bases; bases outside gene matches: 12. The CDR3 is made up of 17 amino acids. Germline V CDR1 and CDR2: GTSNPN, SVGIG (reference sequence). The CDR3 DNA follows: TGTGCCTGGAGTTTGAGCGGGAGAAGTATGTACTACAATGAGCAGTTCTTC. Translation: CAWSLSGRSMYYNEQFF.

The genes are TRBV6-1 and TRBJ1-1; maybe TRBD1 (6 bases). The germline V and J ends were trimmed by 3 bases and 4 bases, with 18 bases remaining between them. The CDR3 extends over 16 amino acids. CDR1 and CDR2 from the germline V gene are MNHNS and SASEGT. CDR3 region: CASSDGVGGFFTEAFF. The DNA of the CDR3 is TGTGCCAGCAGTGACGGGGTAGGGGGTTTCTTCACTGAAGCTTTCTTT.

The chain couples TRBV27 to TRBJ2-5; D remains ambiguous. V gave up 5 bases and J gave up 5 bases, with 3 bases separating them. The CDR3 is 10 amino acids. Per the germline V gene, CDR1 is MNHEY and CDR2 is SMNVEV (reference sequence). The CDR3: CASSRETQYF. The CDR3 nucleotides are TGTGCCAGCAGTCGGGAGACCCAGTACTTC.

The chain is built from TRBV14 and TRBJ1-2; D might be TRBD1 (6 bases). The CDR3 contains 13 residues. V was clipped by 5 bases and J by 5 bases, with 12 bases between them. Per the germline V gene, CDR1 is SGHDN and CDR2 is FVKESK. The CDR3 reads CASSLRQEYGYTF. In DNA form, the CDR3 reads TGTGCCAGCAGCTTACGACAGGAATATGGCTACACCTTC.

The table lists this clone with a few counts. This chain links TRBV7-3 with TRBJ2-1; D ambiguous. From germline, CDR1 is SGHTA and CDR2 FQGTGA. This CDR3 is built from 15 residues. V dropped 1 base and J dropped 2 bases, with 9 bases sitting between them. The CDR3: CASSLMESPYNEQFF. DNA of the CDR3: TGTGCCAGCAGCTTAATGGAGTCCCCCTACAATGAGCAGTTCTTC.

The CDR3 sequence: CASSQVDMGLVRNEQFF. The DNA of the CDR3 is TGCGCCAGCAGCCAAGTAGACATGGGACTAGTTCGGAATGAGCAGTTCTTC. The chain carries TRBV4-1 and TRBJ2-1, with 8 bases aligning to TRBD2. CDR1 MGHRA and CDR2 YSYEKL come from the germline V gene. The CDR3 has 17 amino acids. V lost 1 base and J lost 7; bases outside the gene matches: 12.

This chain joins TRBV16 and TRBJ1-2; the D is unclear. Germline V gene data show CDR1 as KGHSY and CDR2 as FQNENV. This CDR3 has 12 residues. Trimming stripped 1 base from V and 8 bases from J, with 8 bases between. DNA of the CDR3: TGTGCCAGCAGCCAATTCCACGAGGGCTACACCTTC. Translated: CASSQFHEGYTF.

V and J are TRBV27 and TRBJ2-1, with 11 nucleotides matching TRBD2. V trimming: 2 bases; J trimming: 5 bases; junction bases outside the gene matches: 2. The CDR3 length is 15 residues. Germline values: CDR1 MNHEY, CDR2 SMNVEV (reference sequence). For the CDR3, the DNA is TGTGCCAGCAGTTTACTAGCGGGAGGACACAATGAGCAGTTCTTC. This translates into CASSLLAGGHNEQFF.

The genes are TRBV11-3 and TRBJ2-5; D perhaps matches TRBD1 (6 bases). Germline CDR1 is SGHNT and CDR2 is YENEEA. CDR3 size: 14 residues. With 5 bases removed from V and 11 bases from J, the gap between germline ends came to 21 bases. The CDR3 DNA reads as TGTGCCAGCAGCCCTAGGGCAGGGGCAGGGGAGCAGTACTTC. It codes for CASSPRAGAGEQYF.